Presented here are 28 T cell receptor beta chains from one specimen sequenced in a study of response to subunit inactivated influenza vaccine. One entry per CDR3 protein results from TCRdb running MiXCR on the RT-PCR reads. The sample includes around 300,000 distinct CDR3 sequences, 20% to 25% of them seen just once. Sequencing was performed on PBMCs from blood, taken 21 months after vaccination. The receptors were gathered from a man between 50 and 75 years old who received an inactivated influenza vaccine.

This clonotype has just a few counts. This sequence joins TRBV5-1 and TRBJ2-5; TRBD1 matches at 7 bases. The CDR3 consists of 15 residues. Trimming removed 4 bases from V and 1 base from J; junction bases left unmatched: 7. Germline assignment: CDR1 SGHRS and CDR2 YFSETQ. The CDR3 reads CASSLGTAFQETQYF. CDR3 nucleotides: TGCGCCAGCAGCCTCGGGACAGCCTTCCAAGAGACCCAGTACTTC. Full variable domain (missing parts from reference TRBV5-1 and TRBJ2-5): KAGVTQTPRYLIKTRGQQVTLSCSPISGHRSVSWYQQTPGQGLQFLFEYFSETQRNKGNFPGRFSGRQFSNSRSEMNVSTLELGDSALYLCASSLGTAFQETQYFGPGTRLLVL.

This clonotype was picked up one time. At one end the junction does not follow the germline gene, possibly because of a read error. The rearrangement uses TRBV7-7 and TRBJ2-1, with 8 bases fitting TRBD1. Germline values: CDR1 SSHAT, CDR2 FNYEAQ (reference sequence). This CDR3 has 16 residues. The CDR3 spells CASSTKTGEFYNEQFF. The CDR3 DNA follows: TGTGCTAGCAGCACTAAGACAGGGGAGTTCTACAATGAGCAGTTCTTC.

CDR3 in amino acids: CSATPSGRAEGETQYF. CDR3 nucleotides: TGCAGTGCTACCCCTAGCGGGAGGGCCGAGGGGGAGACCCAGTACTTC. The genes are TRBV20-1 and TRBJ2-5, with 12 nucleotides matching TRBD2. The germline gives CDR1 DFQATT, CDR2 SNEGSKA (reference sequence). The CDR3 is 16 amino acids. Trimming cost V 4 bases and J 5 bases; bases outside gene matches: 11.

The table lists this clonotype with a few counts. This chain joins TRBV12-3 or TRBV12-4 and TRBJ2-7; 8 bases are shared with TRBD2. Germline trimming cut 3 bases from V and 2 bases from J; bases unmatched to any gene: 3. The CDR3 is 14 amino acids. As DNA, the CDR3 is TGTGCCAGCAGTTTTAACGGGAGGGCCTACGAGCAGTACTTC. Translating it yields CASSFNGRAYEQYF.

This clonotype has ten or more counts. This chain uses TRBV11-1 with TRBJ2-5; D is possibly TRBD1 (5 bases). Trimming pared 1 base from V and 5 bases from J, leaving 8 bases between. The germline CDR1 and CDR2 sequences are SGHAT and FQDESV (reference sequence). The length of the CDR3 is 13 residues. CDR3: CASSLGDSETQYF. CDR3 sequence (DNA): TGTGCCAGCAGCTTAGGTGACAGTGAGACCCAGTACTTC.

The V and J genes are TRBV4-1 and TRBJ2-7, with 7 bases matching TRBD1. Per the germline V gene, CDR1 is MGHRA and CDR2 is YSYEKL. This CDR3 has 16 amino acids. The V gene end was trimmed by 1 base and the J gene end by 2 bases; junction bases not matched to a gene: 8. The CDR3 reads CASSQAGDSVTYEQYF. The CDR3 nucleotides read TGCGCCAGCAGCCAAGCAGGGGACAGCGTAACCTACGAGCAGTACTTC.

This clonotype came up a few times. The CDR3 nucleotides are TGTGCCAGCAGCTTAAGGGCAGGGGCTTCTAACACTGAAGCTTTCTTT. This gives the protein CASSLRAGASNTEAFF. This chain links TRBV11-2 with TRBJ1-1, with D perhaps matching TRBD1 (6 bases). The V gene's germline CDR1 is SGHAT and CDR2 FQNNGV. The CDR3 length is 16 residues. Trimming stripped 2 bases from V and 2 bases from J, with 15 bases between. Full variable domain (missing parts from reference TRBV11-2 and TRBJ1-1): EAGVAQSPRYKIIEKRQSVAFWCNPISGHATLYWYQQILGQGPKLLIQFQNNGVVDDSQLPKDRFSAERLKGVDSTLKIQPAKLEDSAVYLCASSLRAGASNTEAFFGQGTRLTVV.

About this clonotype: Since the CDR3 does not end with the conserved phenylalanine or tryptophan, this likely comes from a read error. The rearrangement links TRBV7-7 to TRBJ2-1; 11 nucleotides line up with TRBD2. This CDR3 comprises 15 residues. Germline CDR1 is SSHAT and CDR2 is FNYEAQ (reference sequence). The J segment lost 3 bases and the V segment lost 4 bases, leaving 2 bases of the junction unmatched. The CDR3: CASSSGTSGYNEQFS. CDR3 nucleotides: TGTGCCAGCAGCTCCGGGACTAGCGGCTACAATGAGCAGTTCTCC.

The genes are TRBV7-8 and TRBJ1-3; tentative D call: TRBD1 (6 bases). The V end was cut by 5 bases, the J end by 0 bases, with 17 bases between. CDR3 length: 17 residues. CDR1 SGHVS and CDR2 FQNEAQ come from the germline V gene. DNA of the CDR3: TGTGCCAGCAGCCCCGGGACAACCTTTAACTCTGGAAACACCATATATTTT. It is translated as CASSPGTTFNSGNTIYF.

V usage is TRBV5-1 and J usage is TRBJ1-2; D uncertain. The CDR3 loop spans 14 amino acids. Trimming removed 4 bases from V and 2 bases from J, with 12 bases in between. Germline-derived CDR1 and CDR2 are SGHRS and YFSETQ. The DNA of the CDR3 is TGCGCCAGCAGCCCTGGAAGGGCGAACTATGGCTACACCTTC. It specifies CASSPGRANYGYTF. Using reference TRBV5-1 and TRBJ1-2 for the parts outside the CDR3, the full variable domain is KAGVTQTPRYLIKTRGQQVTLSCSPISGHRSVSWYQQTPGQGLQFLFEYFSETQRNKGNFPGRFSGRQFSNSRSEMNVSTLELGDSALYLCASSPGRANYGYTFGSGTRLTVV.

This clonotype was recorded many times. The rearrangement links TRBV5-5 to TRBJ2-5, with TRBD2 matching 11 bases. After removal of 5 bases from V and 2 bases from J, the junction contained 2 bases not matched to a gene. The CDR3 sequence is 14 residues long. The germline gives CDR1 SGHKS, CDR2 YYEKEE (reference sequence). Written as DNA, the CDR3 is TGTGCCAGCAGAACTAGCGGGAGTCAAGAGACCCAGTACTTC. The encoded protein is CASRTSGSQETQYF.

The chain links TRBV12-3 or TRBV12-4 to TRBJ1-2, with TRBD1 identical over 7 bases. V lost 5 bases, J lost 4 bases, and 4 bases stayed unmatched. The CDR3 has 13 residues. The chain's CDR3 is CASSRNRGYGYTF. In DNA form, the CDR3 reads TGTGCCAGCAGTCGGAACAGGGGCTATGGCTACACCTTC.

A few counts support this clonotype. The chain couples TRBV12-3 or TRBV12-4 to TRBJ2-3; unclear D gene. The CDR3 length is 14 residues. The V end lost 3 bases, the J end lost 6 bases, and 13 bases lay between the germline ends. In DNA form, the CDR3 reads TGTGCCAGCAGTTTTAGGCTAGTCCCCGATACGCAGTATTTT. Translating gives CASSFRLVPDTQYF.

V gene TRBV5-1 combines with J gene TRBJ1-2; perhaps TRBD1 as D (5 bases). CDR3 length equals 14 residues. V was shortened by 0 bases and J by 5 bases, with 11 bases between the two germline ends. Per germline, CDR1 SGHRS and CDR2 YFSETQ. The CDR3 here is CASSLDAQGYGYTF. The CDR3 DNA reads TGCGCCAGCAGCTTGGACGCGCAGGGATATGGCTACACCTTC.

The chain joins TRBV9 to TRBJ1-4; TRBD1 matches at 9 bases. The length of the CDR3 is 16 residues. Germline V gene sequence: CDR1 SGDLS, CDR2 YYNGEE. V lost 4 bases to trimming and J lost 6 bases; unmatched junction nucleotides: 10. The CDR3 nucleotides are TGTGCCAGCAGCCAAGGACAGGGGATTGGGTATGAAAAACTGTTTTTT. Amino acids: CASSQGQGIGYEKLFF. The full variable domain, completed using reference TRBV9 and TRBJ1-4, is DSGVTQTPKHLITATGQRVTLRCSPRSGDLSVYWYQQSLDQGLQFLIQYYNGEERAKGNILERFSAQQFPDLHSELNLSSLELGDSALYFCASSQGQGIGYEKLFFGSGTQLSVL.

This clonotype was seen ten or more times. V usage is TRBV7-9 and J usage is TRBJ1-1; 7 bases agree with TRBD1. J was trimmed by 3 bases and V by 1 base; bases with no gene match: 11. Looked up from germline, CDR1 is SEHNR and CDR2 is FQNEAQ (reference sequence). This CDR3 is built from 17 residues. In DNA form, the CDR3 reads TGTGCCAGCAGCTTAGACCGGACAGGCCAGTACTACACTGAAGCTTTCTTT. Translated, it gives CASSLDRTGQYYTEAFF. The full variable domain, its missing parts supplied by reference TRBV7-9 and TRBJ1-1, is DTGVSQNPRHKITKRGQNVTFRCDPISEHNRLYWYRQTLGQGPEFLTYFQNEAQLEKSRLLSDRFSAERPKGSFSTLEIQRTEQGDSAMYLCASSLDRTGQYYTEAFFGQGTRLTVV.

In its sample, this clonotype was seen many times. In nucleotides, the CDR3 is TGCAGCGTTGAATTTTGGCAGTTGAACACTGAAGCTTTCTTT. This codes for CSVEFWQLNTEAFF. The chain links TRBV29-1 to TRBJ1-1; D ambiguous. Germline assignment: CDR1 SQVTM and CDR2 ANQGSEA. V was trimmed by 2 bases and J by 0 bases, leaving 10 bases between them. This CDR3 contains 14 residues.

There are a few counts of this clonotype. This sequence joins TRBV11-2 and TRBJ2-1, with D perhaps matching TRBD2 (6 bases). The CDR3 is 14 amino acids. CDR1 and CDR2 from the germline V gene are SGHAT and FQNNGV. The V end lost 5 bases, the J end lost 7 bases, and 15 bases lay between the germline ends. The CDR3 DNA reads TGTGCCAGCAGCCTCTATAGTCGGGGGAATGAGCAGTTCTTC. Protein: CASSLYSRGNEQFF.

The V call is TRBV4-2, the J call TRBJ2-5, with 7 bases that match TRBD2. This CDR3 has 14 amino acids. Germline CDR1 reads LGHNA; CDR2 reads YNFKEQ. Germline trimming cut 7 bases from V and 5 bases from J; bases unmatched to any gene: 10. The CDR3 is CASKSGTIGETQYF. DNA for the CDR3: TGTGCCAGCAAAAGCGGGACGATAGGGGAGACCCAGTACTTC.

This clonotype showed up just a few times. The chain links TRBV20-1 to TRBJ1-2; D call uncertain. CDR1 and CDR2 (germline): DFQATT, SNEGSKA (reference sequence). The ends were cut back, 3 bases at V and 8 bases at J, with 16 bases in the middle. The CDR3 length is 13 residues. Here the CDR3 reads CSASVPRMPGYTF. CDR3 DNA sequence: TGCAGTGCTAGTGTACCCCGAATGCCGGGCTACACCTTC.

V usage is TRBV4-3 and J usage is TRBJ2-7; D might be TRBD1 (5 bases). Germline assignment: CDR1 LGHNA and CDR2 YSLEER. The CDR3 is made up of 16 amino acids. Trimming took off 0 bases at V and 2 bases at J, with 14 bases between the two ends. CDR3 amino acids: CASSQDFGAFPYEQYF. The DNA for the CDR3 is TGCGCCAGCAGCCAAGATTTTGGGGCCTTTCCCTACGAGCAGTACTTC.

This clonotype has only a few counts. The chain has TRBV7-2 and TRBJ1-1; 9 positions agree with TRBD1. V lost 4 bases and J lost 4; bases outside the gene matches: 7. The CDR3 consists of 15 residues. CDR1 is SGHTA, CDR2 FQGNSA, per germline. The DNA of the CDR3 is TGTGCCAGCAGCTCCAACAGGGGGCTAGGCACTGAAGCTTTCTTT. As protein: CASSSNRGLGTEAFF.

Only one count was recorded for this clonotype. An end of the junction does not agree with germline; a read error may underlie this. J is TRBJ2-2 and V is TRBV6-1, with 8 nucleotides matching TRBD2. The CDR3 contains 16 residues. Germline V CDR1 and CDR2: MNHNS, SASEGT. In DNA form, the CDR3 reads TGTGCCAGCAGTAGCCGGACTAGCCCGGGCACCGGGGAGCTGTTATTT. Translating it yields CASSSRTSPGTGELLF.

This clonotype occurred a few times. The rearrangement links TRBV7-9 to TRBJ1-2; 7 bases map to TRBD1. V lost 5 bases, J lost 5 bases, and 11 bases stayed unmatched. This CDR3 comprises 15 residues. Germline CDR1 and CDR2: SEHNR and FQNEAQ (reference sequence). The CDR3 protein is CASSGRQGTSYGYTF. The CDR3 DNA follows: TGTGCCAGCAGCGGTAGACAGGGTACCTCTTATGGCTACACCTTC.

The chain joins TRBV7-2 to TRBJ2-7, with D uncertain. The CDR3 consists of 11 residues. CDR1 SGHTA and CDR2 FQGNSA come from the germline V gene. The V gene lost 4 bases and the J gene lost 7 bases, with 8 bases spanning the gap. The CDR3 sequence is CASSSYVEQYF. In DNA form, the CDR3 reads TGTGCCAGCAGCTCGTACGTTGAGCAGTACTTC.

The chain links TRBV27 to TRBJ1-4; D gene ambiguous. The V and J ends lost 4 bases and 7 bases respectively, with 10 bases between them. This CDR3 has 13 residues. Germline loops: CDR1 MNHEY, CDR2 SMNVEV (reference sequence). The CDR3 spells CASSSRDVEKLFF. CDR3 nucleotide sequence: TGTGCCAGCAGTTCCAGAGATGTTGAAAAACTGTTTTTT.

The V gene is TRBV28, the J gene TRBJ1-3; D is unclear. The CDR3 length is 14 residues. CDR1 is MDHEN and CDR2 is SYDVKM in the germline V gene. V lost 3 bases and J lost 3, with 9 bases in between. CDR3 DNA: TGTGCCAGCAGTTTCGCGGGGTTTGGAAACACCATATATTTT. Protein sequence: CASSFAGFGNTIYF.

The rearrangement joins TRBV3-1 to TRBJ1-6; a weak D match, TRBD1 (5 bases). CDR3 length: 15 amino acids. CDR1 and CDR2 (germline): LGHDT, YNNKEL (reference sequence). The ends were cut back, 1 base at V and 6 bases at J, with 10 bases in the middle. The CDR3 loop reads CASSQAREINSPLHF. The CDR3 DNA reads TGTGCCAGCAGCCAAGCCAGGGAAATTAATTCACCCCTCCACTTT.